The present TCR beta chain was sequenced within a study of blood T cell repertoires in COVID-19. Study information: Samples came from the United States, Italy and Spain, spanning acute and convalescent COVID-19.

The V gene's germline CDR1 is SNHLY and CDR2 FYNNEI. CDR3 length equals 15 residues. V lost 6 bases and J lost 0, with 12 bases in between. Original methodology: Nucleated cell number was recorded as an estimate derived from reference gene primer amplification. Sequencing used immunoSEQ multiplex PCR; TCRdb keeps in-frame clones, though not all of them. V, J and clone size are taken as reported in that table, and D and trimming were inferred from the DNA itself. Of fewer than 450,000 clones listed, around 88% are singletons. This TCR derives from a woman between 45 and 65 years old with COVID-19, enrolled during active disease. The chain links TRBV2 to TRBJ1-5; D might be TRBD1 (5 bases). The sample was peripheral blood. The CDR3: CASRGGVNSNQPQHF. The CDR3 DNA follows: TGTGCCAGCAGGGGAGGGGTTAATAGCAATCAGCCCCAGCATTTT.